Listed here are 30 T cell receptor beta chains from one sample, sequenced in a study of regulatory T cells in long-lasting Graves disease. Time point specified: newly diagnosed GD, antithyroid drugs for less than 3 months. Construction of the TCR library relied on RNA isolated from PBMCs. Through Arm-PCR of CDR3 regions and iRepertoire HTBI primers, TCR beta libraries were built. A single record per CDR3 protein comes from TCRdb applying MiXCR to the multiplex PCR reads. The table shows over 350,000 distinct CDR3 sequences, with 11% to 15% occurring only once. These same data were also listed under a study on T cells in Graves' hyperthyroidism and ophthalmopathy.

The sequencing used peripheral blood mononuclear cells (PBMCs), collected at new diagnosis, from a patient treated with antithyroid drugs. The receptors derive from a woman in her fifties or sixties with Graves disease.

This clonotype was detected only a few times. V is TRBV11-2 and J is TRBJ1-3; no firm D call. CDR1 and CDR2 from the germline V gene are SGHAT and FQNNGV. CDR3 size: 15 residues. Trimming stripped 5 bases from V and 0 bases from J, with 11 bases between. The CDR3 sequence: CASSPYVGSGNTIYF. The DNA of the CDR3 is TGTGCCAGCAGCCCGTATGTAGGCTCTGGAAACACCATATATTTT.

The chain combines TRBV7-3 with TRBJ1-6; D unresolved. V was cut by 4 bases and J by 11 bases, with 12 bases left in between. Germline CDR1 is SGHTA and CDR2 is FQGTGA. CDR3 length: 13 residues. The CDR3 DNA is TGTGCCAGCAGCTGGAAGGAGGCGGCACCCCTCCACTTT. Protein product: CASSWKEAAPLHF.

The table lists this clonotype with a few counts. The chain is built from TRBV5-6 and TRBJ2-3; maybe TRBD1 (7 bases). The V gene lost 4 bases and the J gene lost 6 bases, with 18 bases spanning the gap. This CDR3 has 15 residues. Germline V gives CDR1 SGHDT, CDR2 YYEEEE. CDR3 residues: CASSSSGGPFDTQYF. The CDR3 nucleotides are TGTGCCAGCAGCAGTTCAGGGGGGCCCTTTGATACGCAGTATTTT.

This clonotype was counted at least ten times. The CDR3 loop is CASSLLVADRENTEAFF. The CDR3 DNA reads as TGTGCCAGCAGTTTATTAGTGGCGGACAGGGAGAACACTGAAGCTTTCTTT. V gene TRBV28 combines with J gene TRBJ1-1, with TRBD1 identical over 8 bases. The CDR3 contains 17 residues. From germline, CDR1 is MDHEN and CDR2 SYDVKM. Trimming removed 1 base from V and 1 base from J; junction bases left unmatched: 8.

The chain uses TRBV12-3 or TRBV12-4 and TRBJ2-1, with 14 bases aligning to TRBD2. Germline trimming cut 5 bases from V and 9 bases from J; bases unmatched to any gene: 12. CDR3 length equals 17 residues. The CDR3 region is CASSPGLAGVLSGEQFF. CDR3 coding DNA: TGTGCCAGCAGTCCGGGACTAGCGGGAGTTCTTTCCGGTGAGCAGTTCTTC.

The V gene is TRBV18, the J gene TRBJ2-1, with a possible D match to TRBD2 (6 bases). Trimming pared 3 bases from V and 4 bases from J, leaving 13 bases between. This CDR3 has 15 amino acids. CDR1 is KGHSH, CDR2 LQKENI, per germline. CDR3 bases: TGTGCCAGCTCACCCCCGACTAGACCTTACAATGAGCAGTTCTTC. Amino acid sequence: CASSPPTRPYNEQFF.

CDR3 DNA: TGTGCCAGCAGGCCCGGGACTAGCTGGCATTACGAGCAGTACTTC. This sequence encodes CASRPGTSWHYEQYF. J is TRBJ2-7 and V is TRBV6-2 or TRBV6-3; 9 nucleotides align to TRBD2. The CDR3 has 15 residues. Germline trimming cut 6 bases from V and 4 bases from J; bases unmatched to any gene: 10. The V gene's germline CDR1 is MNHEY and CDR2 SVGEGT.

DNA for the CDR3: TGCGCCAGCAGCTTTGAGTGGAATGAGCAGTTCTTC. It encodes CASSFEWNEQFF. The chain links TRBV5-1 to TRBJ2-1, with D unresolved. This CDR3 comprises 12 residues. Looked up from germline, CDR1 is SGHRS and CDR2 is YFSETQ. The germline V and J ends were trimmed by 2 bases and 7 bases, with 7 bases remaining between them.

This clonotype was observed many times. This chain connects TRBV13 to TRBJ1-2, with D uncertain. V was trimmed by 0 bases and J by 0 bases, leaving 8 bases between them. Germline V lookup: CDR1 PRHDT, CDR2 FYEKMQ (reference sequence). The CDR3 extends over 15 amino acids. The CDR3 region has the DNA TGTGCCAGCAGCTTAGGCCGGCTTTCTAACTATGGCTACACCTTC. Its translation is CASSLGRLSNYGYTF.

Here the CDR3 DNA reads TGCGCCAGTCTGAAAGGACTAGATCCGAATGAGCAGTTCTTC. Translating it yields CASLKGLDPNEQFF. The chain couples TRBV10-2 to TRBJ2-1, with 7 positions matching TRBD2. V was clipped by 9 bases and J by 7 bases; unmatched bases: 12. This CDR3 is built from 14 residues. CDR1 WSHSY and CDR2 SAAADI come from the germline V gene.

This clonotype was seen a few times. The genes are TRBV19 and TRBJ2-7, with 8 bases that match TRBD1. V was pared by 3 bases and J by 5 bases, with 3 bases of the junction left unmatched. Per the germline V gene, CDR1 is LNHDA and CDR2 is SQIVND (reference sequence). The length of the CDR3 is 13 residues. CDR3 bases: TGTGCCAGTAGTATCGACAGGGGAAACGAGCAGTACTTC. The encoded protein is CASSIDRGNEQYF.

J is TRBJ2-2 and V is TRBV29-1; perhaps TRBD2 as D (5 bases). The V and J ends lost 8 bases and 1 base respectively, with 8 bases between them. Per the germline V gene, CDR1 is SQVTM and CDR2 is ANQGSEA. The CDR3 loop spans 12 amino acids. The CDR3 coding sequence is TGCAGCTCCCGGGGGAACACCGGGGAGCTGTTTTTT. It codes for CSSRGNTGELFF.

This clonotype appeared a few times. This chain links TRBV7-9 with TRBJ2-1; 9 bases agree with TRBD1. The CDR3 totals 16 residues. Germline-derived CDR1 and CDR2 are SEHNR and FQNEAQ (reference sequence). Losses at the gene ends were 5 bases for V and 8 bases for J; bases not matched to a gene: 13. CDR3 sequence: CASSQGRDRVRHEQFF. The CDR3 nucleotides are TGTGCCAGCAGCCAAGGCCGGGACAGGGTGAGGCATGAGCAGTTCTTC.

In this sample, this clonotype turned up many times. This chain joins TRBV3-1 and TRBJ2-5; D remains unclear. V was clipped by 1 base and J by 5 bases, with 14 bases between them. Germline CDR1 and CDR2: LGHDT and YNNKEL (reference sequence). The CDR3 spans 15 residues. The DNA of the CDR3 is TGTGCCAGCAGCCAAGTAGGGTCCGTGGGGGAGACCCAGTACTTC. This translates into CASSQVGSVGETQYF.

At least ten counts were recorded for this clonotype. V and J are TRBV10-1 and TRBJ2-3; TRBD1 agrees at 11 bases. J lost 4 bases, V lost 2 bases, and 5 bases had no gene match. Germline CDR1 WNHNN, CDR2 SYGVQD (reference sequence). CDR3 size: 16 residues. The CDR3 loop is CASSELGQGVADTQYF. The CDR3 DNA follows: TGCGCCAGCAGTGAGCTGGGACAGGGGGTTGCAGATACGCAGTATTTT.

The sample holds many counts of this clonotype. The DNA of the CDR3 is TGTGCCAGCAGCTTAGCATTGTCTGCTGGCACAGATACGCAGTATTTT. This translates into CASSLALSAGTDTQYF. The chain is built from TRBV7-7 and TRBJ2-3; D gene ambiguous. V lost 0 bases and J lost 1, with 11 bases in between. Per germline, CDR1 SSHAT and CDR2 FNYEAQ (reference sequence). The CDR3 contains 16 residues.

V usage is TRBV5-4 and J usage is TRBJ1-2; D is uncertain. Germline CDR1 and CDR2: SGHNT and YYREEE (reference sequence). V shed 0 bases and J shed 5 bases, with 5 bases lying between them. The CDR3 spans 12 residues. The CDR3 coding sequence is TGTGCCAGCAGCTTGGACGTATATGGCTACACCTTC. Protein sequence: CASSLDVYGYTF.

This clonotype was seen at least ten times. CDR3 nucleotide sequence: TGTGCCAGCAGTGCTTCGAGCGGAGTGAGGACAGATACGCAGTATTTT. This encodes CASSASSGVRTDTQYF. The V and J genes are TRBV2 and TRBJ2-3, with D tentatively TRBD2 (5 bases). The V gene's germline CDR1 is SNHLY and CDR2 FYNNEI. Trimming cost V 4 bases and J 3 bases, with 17 bases left between them. The CDR3 is 16 residues long.

Only a few counts were recorded for this clonotype. The gene calls are TRBV5-1 and TRBJ1-1, with TRBD1 identical over 7 bases. CDR3 size: 14 residues. CDR1 and CDR2 (germline): SGHRS, YFSETQ. With V trimmed by 4 bases and J by 3 bases, 6 bases remained unmatched. The CDR3 loop reads CASSPTGQHTEAFF. As DNA, the CDR3 is TGCGCCAGCAGCCCGACAGGGCAGCACACTGAAGCTTTCTTT.

This clonotype was seen ten or more times. This rearrangement joins TRBV11-2 to TRBJ2-7, with D perhaps being TRBD1 or TRBD2 (5 bases each). Germline CDR1 reads SGHAT; CDR2 reads FQNNGV. The V and J ends lost 5 bases and 1 base respectively, with 15 bases between them. The CDR3 runs to 15 residues. CDR3: CASSPRGRFSYEQYF. Written as DNA, the CDR3 is TGTGCCAGCAGCCCGAGGGGACGTTTTTCCTACGAGCAGTACTTC.

This clonotype was recorded at least ten times. This rearrangement joins TRBV2 to TRBJ2-2; TRBD2 matches at 9 bases. The germline V gene encodes CDR1 SNHLY and CDR2 FYNNEI. The CDR3 extends over 16 amino acids. V trimming: 0 bases; J trimming: 6 bases; junction bases outside the gene matches: 5. This CDR3 is CASSEASGRIAGELFF. As DNA, the CDR3 is TGTGCCAGCAGTGAAGCAAGCGGGAGGATAGCCGGGGAGCTGTTTTTT. The full variable domain, with the rest looked up from reference TRBV2 and TRBJ2-2, is EPEVTQTPSHQVTQMGQEVILRCVPISNHLYFYWYRQILGQKVEFLVSFYNNEISEKSEIFDDQFSVERPDGSNFTLKIRSTKLEDSAMYFCASSEASGRIAGELFFGEGSRLTVL.

This clonotype has more than one count but fewer than ten. The V call is TRBV6-1, the J call TRBJ1-2; D remains ambiguous. The CDR3 runs 15 residues. Trimming stripped 0 bases from V and 6 bases from J, with 14 bases between. Germline values: CDR1 MNHNS, CDR2 SASEGT. The CDR3 loop is CASSEAWTRANGYTF. CDR3 bases: TGTGCCAGCAGTGAAGCCTGGACTCGAGCAAATGGCTACACCTTC.

This clonotype was counted between two and nine times. The chain is built from TRBV10-3 and TRBJ1-6, with TRBD1 as a possible D gene (5 bases). Trimming pared 10 bases from V and 10 bases from J, leaving 17 bases between. Per the germline V gene, CDR1 is ENHRY and CDR2 is SYGVKD. CDR3 length equals 13 residues. CDR3 in amino acids: CATGEGAGSPLHF. As DNA, the CDR3 is TGTGCCACCGGGGAAGGGGCGGGATCACCCCTCCACTTT.

For this clonotype: Given a much more abundant clone one base away, this may be a read error. The rearrangement uses TRBV12-3 or TRBV12-4 and TRBJ1-5; 7 nucleotides line up with TRBD1. CDR3 size: 13 residues. CDR3 nucleotides: TGTGCCAGCAACGACAGGGTAAATCGGCCCCAGCATTTT. This translates into CASNDRVNRPQHF.

This clonotype was picked up a small number of times. The chain carries TRBV9 and TRBJ1-3; maybe TRBD1 (6 bases). Trimming took off 0 bases at V and 4 bases at J, with 8 bases between the two ends. Germline assignment: CDR1 SGDLS and CDR2 YYNGEE. This CDR3 contains 14 residues. The CDR3 here is CASSVAGQGNTIYF. The CDR3 DNA reads as TGTGCCAGCAGCGTAGCCGGACAGGGAAACACCATATATTTT.

The chain joins TRBV9 to TRBJ2-3; TRBD2 aligns across 8 bases. V was clipped by 4 bases and J by 1 base; unmatched bases: 2. CDR1 and CDR2 (germline): SGDLS, YYNGEE. The CDR3 totals 14 residues. CDR3 nucleotide sequence: TGTGCCAGCAGCCGGACTAGCCGCACAGATACGCAGTATTTT. Translation: CASSRTSRTDTQYF.

The gene calls are TRBV28 and TRBJ2-7; 8 bases fit TRBD1. Trimming at V came to 6 bases and at J to 5 bases, leaving 9 bases not matched to a gene. The CDR3 spans 14 residues. The germline V gene encodes CDR1 MDHEN and CDR2 SYDVKM. The CDR3 protein is CASRRTGRFHEQYF. In DNA form, the CDR3 reads TGTGCCAGCAGGCGGACAGGGCGGTTCCACGAGCAGTACTTC.

This clonotype was seen a few times. The V gene is TRBV6-1, the J gene TRBJ2-4; 8 bases agree with TRBD2. Looked up from germline, CDR1 is MNHNS and CDR2 is SASEGT. CDR3 length: 15 residues. J was trimmed by 1 base and V by 8 bases; bases with no gene match: 7. This chain's CDR3 is CASLSGSRAKNIQYF. The CDR3, as DNA: TGTGCCAGCCTGAGCGGGAGTCGGGCCAAAAACATTCAGTACTTC.

The chain employs TRBV7-2 and TRBJ2-7, with D possibly called TRBD1 or TRBD2 (5 bases each). Germline CDR1 is SGHTA and CDR2 is FQGNSA. This CDR3 has 15 residues. V was clipped by 7 bases and J by 0 bases, with 16 bases between them. Here the CDR3 reads CASTSGTEPSYEQYF. CDR3 bases: TGTGCCAGCACCTCTGGGACCGAGCCCTCCTACGAGCAGTACTTC.

This clonotype was recorded at least ten times. The rearrangement joins TRBV6-2 or TRBV6-3 to TRBJ2-5, with D possibly being TRBD1 (5 bases). CDR1 MNHEY and CDR2 SVGEGT come from the germline V gene. V was shortened by 8 bases and J by 5 bases, with 15 bases between the two germline ends. This CDR3 spans 13 amino acids. CDR3 residues: CASGQSRRETQYF. The CDR3 DNA follows: TGTGCCAGCGGACAAAGCCGCCGGGAGACCCAGTACTTC.